Following are 19 T cell receptor beta chains from one sample sequenced in a study of T cells in Graves' hyperthyroidism and ophthalmopathy. Using RNA transcripts as the source, TCR beta CDR3 regions were amplified. First-round RT-PCR targeting the TCR CDR3 was performed with the HTBI primer set. MiXCR, applied by TCRdb to the multiplex PCR reads, yields one record per CDR3 protein. This sample has 700,000 or so distinct CDR3 sequences; 14% occur once, and the top ten carry 12%. The sequenced material came from blood. The receptor set was obtained from a woman aged 50 to 60 with Graves' ophthalmopathy.

The table lists this clonotype with many counts. The chain carries TRBV6-2 or TRBV6-3 and TRBJ2-7; no reliable D call. V lost 5 bases and J lost 0, with 11 bases in between. The CDR3 is made up of 14 amino acids. CDR1 and CDR2 from the germline V gene are MNHEY and SVGEGT. The CDR3 DNA sequence: TGTGCCAGCAGTCCCCGGGCCAACTCCTACGAGCAGTACTTC. Its translation is CASSPRANSYEQYF.

The chain joins TRBV9 to TRBJ1-3; D unresolved. From germline, CDR1 is SGDLS and CDR2 YYNGEE. The CDR3 has 14 amino acids. V lost 1 base, J lost 1 base, and 6 bases lay in between. CDR3 nucleotide sequence: TGTGCCAGCAGCGTAATAAGTTCTGGAAACACCATATATTTT. This codes for CASSVISSGNTIYF.

The chain combines TRBV19 with TRBJ2-2; possible D gene TRBD2, 6 bases. This CDR3 has 15 residues. The germline V and J ends were trimmed by 3 bases and 6 bases, with 14 bases remaining between them. Germline V gene data show CDR1 as LNHDA and CDR2 as SQIVND (reference sequence). CDR3 sequence reads: CASSMTGVYAGELFF. In DNA form, the CDR3 reads TGTGCCAGTAGTATGACGGGAGTGTACGCCGGGGAGCTGTTTTTT.

This clonotype was detected a few times. The chain has TRBV29-1 and TRBJ1-1; 7 bases map to TRBD1. V lost 2 bases and J lost 5; bases outside the gene matches: 5. This CDR3 region has 13 residues. Germline V lookup: CDR1 SQVTM, CDR2 ANQGSEA. In nucleotides, the CDR3 is TGCAGCGTTGAAAGGGACAGAGGGACTGAAGCTTTCTTT. Translated, it gives CSVERDRGTEAFF.

This clonotype showed up many times. The CDR3 spells CASITSGIYEQYF. The CDR3 DNA reads as TGTGCCAGCATCACTAGCGGGATCTACGAGCAGTACTTC. The rearrangement uses TRBV6-1 and TRBJ2-7, with 10 bases matching TRBD2. Looked up from germline, CDR1 is MNHNS and CDR2 is SASEGT. This CDR3 has 13 amino acids. V lost 7 bases, J lost 3 bases, and 3 bases stayed unmatched.

Ten or more counts support this clonotype. This chain links TRBV10-3 with TRBJ1-1, with TRBD1 identical over 8 bases. CDR1 is ENHRY and CDR2 is SYGVKD in the germline V gene. The V and J ends lost 6 bases and 0 bases, in that order; junction bases with no gene match: 9. This CDR3 is built from 16 residues. CDR3 coding DNA: TGTGCCATCAGATTCGGGACAGGACGAATGAACACTGAAGCTTTCTTT. It encodes CAIRFGTGRMNTEAFF.

This clonotype was observed a handful of times. The chain joins TRBV29-1 to TRBJ2-5; D is uncertain. The CDR3 totals 12 residues. Trimming took 3 bases from V and 1 from J, leaving 6 bases between them. Germline V gene lookup returns CDR1 SQVTM and CDR2 ANQGSEA. This CDR3 is CSVEMGQETQYF. CDR3 bases: TGCAGCGTTGAGATGGGCCAAGAGACCCAGTACTTC.

The chain joins TRBV20-1 to TRBJ2-4; 12 bases match TRBD2. J gave up 1 base and V 1 base, and 8 bases lay outside the gene matches. The CDR3 spans 18 residues. Germline V lookup: CDR1 DFQATT, CDR2 SNEGSKA (reference sequence). CDR3 sequence reads: CSARGLAGESLAKNIQYF. CDR3 bases: TGCAGTGCTAGAGGACTAGCGGGAGAATCGTTGGCCAAAAACATTCAGTACTTC.

This clonotype has a count of ten or more. The V gene is TRBV7-9, the J gene TRBJ1-1; D gene uncertain. The germline gives CDR1 SEHNR, CDR2 FQNEAQ (reference sequence). The V end was cut by 5 bases, the J end by 0 bases, with 16 bases between. The CDR3 is 16 amino acids. For the CDR3, the DNA is TGTGCCAGCAGCCCCAGGACGGGAAACATGAACACTGAAGCTTTCTTT. It is translated as CASSPRTGNMNTEAFF.

Remarks on this clonotype: Since a much larger clone is just one base distant, this may be a read error. The chain couples TRBV7-9 to TRBJ2-4; TRBD1 matches 9 bases. Looked up from germline, CDR1 is SEHNR and CDR2 is FQNEAQ (reference sequence). The CDR3 spans 16 residues. CDR3 loop: CASSSTGGNDKNIRYF. Written as DNA, the CDR3 is TGTGCCAGCAGCAGCACAGGGGGCAATGACAAAAACATTCGGTACTTC. Supplemented by reference TRBV7-9 and TRBJ2-4, the full variable domain reads DTGVSQNPRHKITKRGQNVTFRCDPISEHNRLYWYRQTLGQGPEFLTYFQNEAQLEKSRLLSDRFSAERPKGSFSTLEIQRTEQGDSAMYLCASSSTGGNDKNIRYFGAGTRLSVL.

The table lists this clonotype with many counts. The chain combines TRBV18 with TRBJ2-7, with D possibly being TRBD1 or TRBD2 (5 bases each). The CDR3 runs 16 residues. V was cut by 6 bases and J by 2 bases, with 20 bases left in between. Germline V CDR1 and CDR2: KGHSH, LQKENI. The CDR3 protein is CASSPPTGTKTYEQYF. The CDR3 DNA follows: TGTGCCAGCTCGCCTCCCACCGGGACGAAGACCTACGAGCAGTACTTC.

As regards this clonotype: A much larger clone lies a single base off, so this may be a read error. The chain uses TRBV28 and TRBJ2-5; D remains unclear. CDR1 is MDHEN and CDR2 is SYDVKM in the germline V gene. V lost 6 bases, J lost 7 bases, and 15 bases lay in between. The CDR3 consists of 13 residues. In DNA form, the CDR3 reads TGTGCCAGCAGACCAGGATCCAAGGCGACCCAGTACTTC. This translates into CASRPGSKATQYF. The variable domain in full, completed from reference TRBV28 and TRBJ2-5, reads DVKVTQSSRYLVKRTGEKVFLECVQDMDHENMFWYRQDPGLGLRLIYFSYDVKMKEKGDIPEGYSVSREKKERFSLILESASTNQTSMYLCASRPGSKATQYFGPGTRLLVL.

There are many counts of this clonotype. The V gene is TRBV18, the J gene TRBJ2-7; TRBD2 aligns across 7 bases. CDR1 and CDR2 from the germline V gene are KGHSH and LQKENI. Losses at the gene ends were 2 bases for V and 11 bases for J; bases not matched to a gene: 6. The CDR3 sequence is 12 residues long. The CDR3 DNA reads TGTGCCAGCTCACCAACACGGGAGGAGGAGTACTTC. Translation gives CASSPTREEEYF.

The sample holds a few counts of this clonotype. The chain recombines TRBV6-1 with TRBJ1-5, with D possibly matching TRBD1 (6 bases). Trimming shortened V by 6 bases and J by 0 bases, and 15 bases separated the two germline ends. The V gene's germline CDR1 is MNHNS and CDR2 SASEGT. The CDR3 is 16 amino acids. The CDR3 sequence: CASRGGAGRSNQPQHF. In nucleotides, the CDR3 is TGTGCCAGCAGGGGGGGGGCAGGACGTAGCAATCAGCCCCAGCATTTT.

This clonotype was seen only a few times. The chain links TRBV5-6 to TRBJ2-7; 9 bases line up with TRBD2. Unmatched junction bases numbered 4, after V lost 1 base and J lost 2 bases. Germline V lookup: CDR1 SGHDT, CDR2 YYEEEE. This CDR3 region has 15 residues. This CDR3 is CASSLLAGNPYEQYF. The CDR3 nucleotides read TGTGCCAGCAGCTTGCTAGCGGGAAATCCCTACGAGCAGTACTTC.

The chain couples TRBV10-3 to TRBJ2-2; 8 bases map to TRBD2. Per the germline V gene, CDR1 is ENHRY and CDR2 is SYGVKD. V trimming: 4 bases; J trimming: 5 bases; junction bases outside the gene matches: 6. This CDR3 has 15 residues. CDR3 DNA sequence: TGTGCCATCAGTGGTTTACTAGCGGCTACCGGGGAGCTGTTTTTT. Translation gives CAISGLLAATGELFF.

This clonotype was seen at least ten times. The chain couples TRBV6-2 or TRBV6-3 to TRBJ2-1; D is perhaps TRBD1 or TRBD2 (6 bases each). CDR3 length: 16 amino acids. CDR1 is MNHEY and CDR2 is SVGEGT in the germline V gene. The V end lost 1 base, the J end lost 7 bases, and 17 bases lay between the germline ends. The CDR3 DNA follows: TGTGCCAGCAGTTACTGGACGGGAGTTAGGGGGAATGAGCAGTTCTTC. Protein sequence: CASSYWTGVRGNEQFF.

In this sample, this clonotype turned up many times. CDR3 amino acids: CASSLGPIMGTDTQYF. The DNA for the CDR3 is TGTGCCAGCAGTCTCGGCCCGATCATGGGCACAGATACGCAGTATTTT. The chain is built from TRBV12-3 or TRBV12-4 and TRBJ2-3; D is unresolved. This CDR3 is built from 16 residues. Trimming took 5 bases from V and 1 from J, leaving 16 bases between them.

The chain has TRBV9 and TRBJ2-2; no clear D gene. CDR3 length: 14 residues. V lost 0 bases, J lost 7 bases, and 10 bases lay in between. Germline V gene lookup returns CDR1 SGDLS and CDR2 YYNGEE. The CDR3 loop is CASSVDPSIGELFF. The DNA of the CDR3 is TGTGCCAGCAGCGTAGACCCGAGCATCGGGGAGCTGTTTTTT.